Listed below are T cell receptor beta chains from one sample, sequenced in a study of Ad26.COV2.S vaccination and SARS-CoV-2 variants. Method: immunoSEQ multiplex PCR; TCRdb's copy keeps in-frame clones and lacks some. The sample carries about 350,000 clones, approximately 90% recorded once. The sample was peripheral blood, taken in a trial of Ad26.COV2.S vaccine versus placebo. Receptors were obtained from a person between 18 and 60 years old who received the Ad26.COV2.S COVID-19 vaccine or a placebo. The CDR3 runs from the conserved cysteine through the conserved F or W. Each record gives: CDR3 protein, CDR3 DNA, D gene, clone size, V gene, J gene. D genes are given only for firm matches. Size is stated for part of the rows, as once, few or many counts, or as a class when the clone is expanded.

CDR3aa: CASSLDWWGGNTEAFF; CDR3nt: TGTGCCAGCAGCTTAGATTGGTGGGGGGGGAACACTGAAGCTTTCTTT; d_gene: -; abundance: -; v_gene: TRBV11-2; j_gene: TRBJ1-1
CDR3aa: CASTAPGLGNIQYF; CDR3nt: TGTGCCAGCACCGCCCCGGGGCTGGGAAACATTCAGTACTTC; d_gene: -; abundance: once; v_gene: TRBV6-5; j_gene: TRBJ2-4
CDR3aa: CAISAGDNQPQHF; CDR3nt: TGTGCCATCAGTGCGGGGGACAATCAGCCCCAGCATTTT; d_gene: -; abundance: -; v_gene: TRBV10-3; j_gene: TRBJ1-5
CDR3aa: CASSPGPAASEQFF; CDR3nt: TGTGCCAGCAGCCCCGGACCCGCCGCCAGCGAGCAGTTCTTC; d_gene: -; abundance: -; v_gene: TRBV11-2; j_gene: TRBJ2-1
CDR3aa: CASSQDKWAYGYTF; CDR3nt: TGTGCCAGCAGCCAAGACAAGTGGGCCTATGGCTACACCTTC; d_gene: -; abundance: -; v_gene: TRBV4-2; j_gene: TRBJ1-2
CDR3aa: CASSTGTGADTQYF; CDR3nt: TGTGCCAGCAGCACCGGGACAGGGGCAGATACGCAGTATTTT; d_gene: TRBD1; abundance: -; v_gene: TRBV7-2; j_gene: TRBJ2-3
CDR3aa: CASSPNRVSYEQYF; CDR3nt: TGTGCCAGCAGCCCGAACAGGGTGTCCTACGAGCAGTACTTC; d_gene: -; abundance: -; v_gene: TRBV11-2; j_gene: TRBJ2-7
CDR3aa: CASSYAGGPESTDTQYF; CDR3nt: TGTGCCAGCAGTTACGCGGGGGGGCCTGAGTCCACAGATACGCAGTATTTT; d_gene: TRBD2; abundance: -; v_gene: TRBV6-2/TRBV6-3; j_gene: TRBJ2-3
CDR3aa: CASSYSPSAGNFFYGYTF; CDR3nt: TGTGCCAGCAGTTACAGTCCGTCTGCAGGGAACTTTTTCTATGGCTACACCTTC; d_gene: -; abundance: -; v_gene: TRBV6-2/TRBV6-3; j_gene: TRBJ1-2
CDR3aa: CASSLDRVKGSPLHF; CDR3nt: TGTGCCAGCAGCTTAGATAGGGTGAAGGGTTCACCCCTCCACTTT; d_gene: -; abundance: few; v_gene: TRBV5-6; j_gene: TRBJ1-6
CDR3aa: CASSLKGGTGKKETQYF; CDR3nt: TGTGCCAGCAGCTTAAAGGGCGGGACAGGCAAAAAAGAGACCCAGTACTTC; d_gene: TRBD1; abundance: -; v_gene: TRBV7-3; j_gene: TRBJ2-5
CDR3aa: CASRGDGSYNEQFF; CDR3nt: TGTGCCAGCAGGGGGGACGGTTCCTACAATGAGCAGTTCTTC; d_gene: -; abundance: -; v_gene: TRBV27; j_gene: TRBJ2-1
CDR3aa: CASSPNRGSNYGYTF; CDR3nt: TGTGCCAGCAGCCCGAACCGTGGATCTAACTATGGCTACACCTTC; d_gene: -; abundance: -; v_gene: TRBV3-1/TRBV3-2; j_gene: TRBJ1-2
CDR3aa: CASSLDLLRGANTEAFF; CDR3nt: TGTGCCAGCAGCTTAGATCTTTTGCGAGGGGCGAACACTGAAGCTTTCTTT; d_gene: -; abundance: once; v_gene: TRBV11-2; j_gene: TRBJ1-1
CDR3aa: CASSWDRVGETQYF; CDR3nt: TGTGCCAGCAGTTGGGACAGGGTTGGAGAGACCCAGTACTTC; d_gene: TRBD1; abundance: -; v_gene: TRBV27; j_gene: TRBJ2-5
CDR3aa: CASSFRGQGMSDTQYF; CDR3nt: TGTGCCAGCAGCTTCAGGGGACAGGGGATGTCGGATACGCAGTATTTT; d_gene: TRBD1; abundance: -; v_gene: TRBV5-4; j_gene: TRBJ2-3
CDR3aa: CASSPGTNTEAFF; CDR3nt: TGTGCCAGCAGCCCCGGGACGAACACTGAAGCTTTCTTT; d_gene: -; abundance: -; v_gene: TRBV7-3; j_gene: TRBJ1-1
CDR3aa: CASTSGGLGNQPQHF; CDR3nt: TGTGCCAGCACCTCAGGGGGACTGGGCAATCAGCCCCAGCATTTT; d_gene: TRBD1; abundance: once; v_gene: TRBV28; j_gene: TRBJ1-5
CDR3aa: CSVAGTGGYEQYF; CDR3nt: TGCAGCGTTGCCGGGACAGGGGGCTACGAGCAGTACTTC; d_gene: TRBD1; abundance: few; v_gene: TRBV29-1; j_gene: TRBJ2-7
CDR3aa: CASSENRALFYSGKLFF; CDR3nt: TGCGCCAGCAGCGAAAACCGGGCCCTATTCTACTCGGGAAAACTGTTTTTT; d_gene: -; abundance: -; v_gene: TRBV4-3; j_gene: TRBJ1-4
CDR3aa: CASSVALGNEQFF; CDR3nt: TGTGCCAGCAGCGTGGCCTTAGGCAATGAGCAGTTCTTC; d_gene: -; abundance: -; v_gene: TRBV9; j_gene: TRBJ2-1
CDR3aa: CASSQEAGGSEQYF; CDR3nt: TGCGCCAGCAGCCAAGAGGCAGGGGGATCTGAGCAGTACTTC; d_gene: TRBD1; abundance: -; v_gene: TRBV4-1; j_gene: TRBJ2-7
CDR3aa: CASSLGVAGLSGYTF; CDR3nt: TGTGCCAGCAGCTTAGGTGTCGCGGGGCTCTCCGGCTACACCTTC; d_gene: -; abundance: -; v_gene: TRBV7-2; j_gene: TRBJ1-2
CDR3aa: CASSRDRDTEAFF; CDR3nt: TGTGCCAGCTCACGCGACAGGGACACTGAAGCTTTCTTT; d_gene: TRBD1; abundance: -; v_gene: TRBV18; j_gene: TRBJ1-1
CDR3aa: CASSRTGSGANVLTF; CDR3nt: TGTGCCAGCAGCAGGACAGGCTCTGGGGCCAACGTCCTGACTTTC; d_gene: TRBD1; abundance: -; v_gene: TRBV6-5; j_gene: TRBJ2-6
CDR3aa: CASSFDMGQGRRHTGNTIYF; CDR3nt: TGTGCCAGCAGTTTTGATATGGGACAGGGTCGGAGGCATACTGGAAACACCATATATTTT; d_gene: TRBD1; abundance: -; v_gene: TRBV28; j_gene: TRBJ1-3
CDR3aa: CASGQDRGILYEQYF; CDR3nt: TGTGCCAGCGGCCAGGACAGGGGAATACTCTACGAGCAGTACTTC; d_gene: TRBD1; abundance: -; v_gene: TRBV2; j_gene: TRBJ2-7
CDR3aa: CASSERAGGQPQHF; CDR3nt: TGTGCCAGCAGTGAAAGGGCAGGGGGACAGCCCCAGCATTTT; d_gene: TRBD1; abundance: few; v_gene: TRBV2; j_gene: TRBJ1-5
CDR3aa: CASSLARLAGHTDTQYF; CDR3nt: TGTGCCAGCAGCTTAGCCAGACTAGCGGGCCACACAGATACGCAGTATTTT; d_gene: TRBD2; abundance: -; v_gene: TRBV7-9; j_gene: TRBJ2-3
CDR3aa: CSAEHHEEQYF; CDR3nt: TGCAGTGCTGAGCACCACGAGGAGCAGTACTTC; d_gene: -; abundance: many; v_gene: TRBV20-1; j_gene: TRBJ2-7
CDR3aa: CASSARSNPTEAFF; CDR3nt: TGTGCCAGCAGTGCGCGGTCCAATCCCACTGAAGCTTTCTTT; d_gene: -; abundance: -; v_gene: TRBV2; j_gene: TRBJ1-1
CDR3aa: CASSEEGRSNEKLFF; CDR3nt: TGTGCCAGCAGTGAGGAGGGCAGATCTAATGAAAAACTGTTTTTT; d_gene: -; abundance: -; v_gene: TRBV6-4; j_gene: TRBJ1-4
CDR3aa: CASSVDLGIYEQYF; CDR3nt: TGTGCCAGCAGCGTAGATTTGGGGATCTACGAGCAGTACTTC; d_gene: -; abundance: once; v_gene: TRBV9; j_gene: TRBJ2-7
CDR3aa: CSASREQGKYF; CDR3nt: TGCAGTGCTAGTAGGGAACAGGGGAAGTACTTC; d_gene: TRBD1; abundance: -; v_gene: TRBV20-1; j_gene: TRBJ2-5
CDR3aa: CASSLGQGLRTLAGNTIYF; CDR3nt: TGCGCCAGCAGCTTGGGACAGGGCCTAAGGACTCTTGCTGGAAACACCATATATTTT; d_gene: TRBD1; abundance: -; v_gene: TRBV5-1; j_gene: TRBJ1-3
CDR3aa: CSVEIKPTGRTGELFF; CDR3nt: TGCAGCGTTGAGATAAAACCGACAGGCCGGACCGGGGAGCTGTTTTTT; d_gene: -; abundance: once; v_gene: TRBV29-1; j_gene: TRBJ2-2
CDR3aa: CASSLDQGLIYNEQFF; CDR3nt: TGCGCCAGCAGCTTGGATCAGGGTTTGATCTACAATGAGCAGTTCTTC; d_gene: -; abundance: once; v_gene: TRBV5-1; j_gene: TRBJ2-1
CDR3aa: CASSPQTGDYGYTF; CDR3nt: TGTGCCAGCAGCCCGCAGACAGGGGACTATGGCTACACCTTC; d_gene: TRBD1; abundance: -; v_gene: TRBV5-4; j_gene: TRBJ1-2
CDR3aa: CASSPRGQGTDTQYF; CDR3nt: TGTGCCAGCAGTCCGCGTGGACAGGGGACAGATACGCAGTATTTT; d_gene: TRBD1; abundance: -; v_gene: TRBV11-3; j_gene: TRBJ2-3
CDR3aa: CASSPVTDTQYF; CDR3nt: TGTGCCAGCAGCCCAGTTACAGATACGCAGTATTTT; d_gene: -; abundance: -; v_gene: TRBV7-9; j_gene: TRBJ2-3
CDR3aa: CASSLEASNYEQYF; CDR3nt: TGTGCCAGCAGCTTGGAAGCCAGCAACTACGAGCAGTACTTC; d_gene: -; abundance: -; v_gene: TRBV5-4; j_gene: TRBJ2-7
CDR3aa: CASSFETFGTEAFF; CDR3nt: TGTGCCAGCAGCTTTGAAACGTTTGGCACTGAAGCTTTCTTT; d_gene: -; abundance: -; v_gene: TRBV11-2; j_gene: TRBJ1-1
CDR3aa: CASSPQGNEKLFF; CDR3nt: TGTGCCAGCTCACCACAGGGGAATGAAAAACTGTTTTTT; d_gene: -; abundance: -; v_gene: TRBV18; j_gene: TRBJ1-4
CDR3aa: CASTATTTSTDTQYF; CDR3nt: TGTGCCAGTACCGCGACTACGACTAGCACAGATACGCAGTATTTT; d_gene: -; abundance: -; v_gene: TRBV19; j_gene: TRBJ2-3
CDR3aa: CASSLDWDRYEQYF; CDR3nt: TGTGCCAGCAGCTTAGATTGGGATAGATACGAGCAGTACTTC; d_gene: -; abundance: -; v_gene: TRBV7-9; j_gene: TRBJ2-7
CDR3aa: CASSNGARTGELFF; CDR3nt: TGTGCCAGCAGCAACGGGGCGAGGACCGGGGAGCTGTTTTTT; d_gene: -; abundance: -; v_gene: TRBV14; j_gene: TRBJ2-2
CDR3aa: CASKRGSIDTQYF; CDR3nt: TGTGCCAGCAAGAGGGGGTCTATAGATACGCAGTATTTT; d_gene: -; abundance: -; v_gene: TRBV6-5; j_gene: TRBJ2-3
CDR3aa: CASSLGRRVFLGTEAFF; CDR3nt: TGTGCCAGCAGCTTGGGGCGCAGGGTCTTTTTAGGCACTGAAGCTTTCTTT; d_gene: -; abundance: -; v_gene: TRBV5-6; j_gene: TRBJ1-1
CDR3aa: CASSQGSRGQPQHF; CDR3nt: TGTGCCAGCAGCCAGGGGTCCCGCGGACAGCCCCAGCATTTT; d_gene: -; abundance: -; v_gene: TRBV6-2/TRBV6-3; j_gene: TRBJ1-5
CDR3aa: CASSLGLATGELFF; CDR3nt: TGTGCCAGCAGCTTAGGACTTGCGACCGGGGAGCTGTTTTTT; d_gene: -; abundance: -; v_gene: TRBV7-8; j_gene: TRBJ2-2
CDR3aa: CASSSREPYGYTF; CDR3nt: TGTGCCAGCAGCTCCCGGGAGCCCTATGGCTACACCTTC; d_gene: -; abundance: -; v_gene: TRBV11-2; j_gene: TRBJ1-2
CDR3aa: CASSGQTASETQYF; CDR3nt: TGTGCCAGCAGCGGGCAGACTGCGAGCGAGACCCAGTACTTC; d_gene: -; abundance: -; v_gene: TRBV28; j_gene: TRBJ2-5